This T cell receptor (beta chain) is from a study of blood T cell repertoires in COVID-19. For the study at large: Sources were T cells, B-cell-depleted T cells, or PBMCs; the material itself was cDNA or gDNA.

Living in roughly 25 US areas, the participants were between about 18 and 90 years of age. Per the study methods: Reference gene primer amplification gave estimated nucleated cell counts. The data were produced by immunoSEQ multiplex PCR, yet TCRdb's version contains in-frame clones alone and is incomplete. The V and J calls and clone size come from that table; D and trimming were worked out from the DNA. The table includes hundreds of thousands of clones, 85% to 90% detected once. Deletions cut 6 bases from V and 7 bases from J, with 15 bases between. This CDR3 comprises 13 residues. The genes are TRBV12-3 or TRBV12-4 and TRBJ1-2, with a tentative D call TRBD1 (6 bases). The source is a man aged 50-60 years who had been exposed to COVID-19. Material: PBMCs or T cells enriched from blood (not recorded which). The CDR3: CASSSGQTPGYTF. CDR3 nucleotides: TGTGCCAGCAGCTCTGGACAGACACCTGGCTACACCTTC.